This T cell receptor (beta chain) was sequenced during a study of Graves' ophthalmopathy and Graves' hyperthyroidism. In its sample, this clonotype was seen many times. Deletions cut 4 bases from V and 0 bases from J, with 9 bases between. CDR1 LNHNV and CDR2 YYDKDF come from the germline V gene (reference sequence). This CDR3 has 14 residues. Amplification of TCR beta CDR3 regions used RNA transcripts. After a first-round RT-PCR with HTBI primers, a second-round multiplex PCR was run. TCRdb re-called the multiplex PCR reads through MiXCR, storing one row per CDR3 protein. Of 150,000 or so distinct CDR3 sequences listed, less than 45% are singletons.

The chain links TRBV15 to TRBJ1-2; D is unclear. This sequence was found in a woman aged 35 to 49 with Graves' ophthalmopathy. The sample taken for sequencing was peripheral blood. The CDR3 sequence is CATSNQKANYGYTF. The CDR3, as DNA: TGTGCCACCAGCAATCAGAAAGCTAACTATGGCTACACCTTC.